The T cell receptor (beta chain) described here comes from a study of T-cell reconstitution after alpha-beta-depleted transplantation in children. As to this clonotype: Its target is not known.

Study-wide findings and caveats: Some patients' high day-60 TCRbeta diversity was attributed to recipient cells surviving conditioning. Several hundred expanded graft clones reportedly supplied alpha-beta T cells about two months after transplant. T-cell counts and diversity were attributed mostly to newly produced T cells one year after transplant.

The library targeted TCRbeta and was prepared with unique molecular identifiers. Each CDR3 protein is one row after TCRdb ran MiXCR on the PCR reads. This repertoire shows 350,000 to 500,000 distinct CDR3 sequences, 43% found once; its top ten account for 25% to 30%. The TCR originated in a girl aged 2 to 10 with aplastic anemia, due to receive a stem cell transplant. The input for sequencing was PBMCs, taken before TCRalphabeta/CD19-depleted stem cell transplant.

The CDR3 sequence is CASRRLPRTGKETQYF. The CDR3 nucleotides are TGTGCCAGCAGGAGACTCCCACGGACAGGGAAGGAGACCCAGTACTTC. This rearrangement joins TRBV2 to TRBJ2-5; 8 nucleotides agree with TRBD1. V dropped 6 bases and J dropped 5; count of bases not matched to a gene: 14. This CDR3 region has 16 residues. Germline V gene data show CDR1 as SNHLY and CDR2 as FYNNEI.